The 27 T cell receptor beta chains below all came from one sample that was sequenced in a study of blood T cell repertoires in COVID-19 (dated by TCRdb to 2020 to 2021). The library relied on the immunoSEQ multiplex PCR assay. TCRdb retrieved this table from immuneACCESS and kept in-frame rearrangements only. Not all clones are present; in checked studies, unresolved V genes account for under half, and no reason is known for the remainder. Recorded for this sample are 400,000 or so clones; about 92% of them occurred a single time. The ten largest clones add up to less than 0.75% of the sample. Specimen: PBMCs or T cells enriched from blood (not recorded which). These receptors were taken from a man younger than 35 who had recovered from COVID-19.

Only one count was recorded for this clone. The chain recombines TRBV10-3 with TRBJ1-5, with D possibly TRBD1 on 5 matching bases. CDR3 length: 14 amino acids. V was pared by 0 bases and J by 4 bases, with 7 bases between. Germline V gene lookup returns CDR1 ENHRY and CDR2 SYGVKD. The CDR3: CAISESRGNQPQHF. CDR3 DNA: TGTGCCATCAGTGAGTCGCGGGGGAATCAGCCCCAGCATTTT.

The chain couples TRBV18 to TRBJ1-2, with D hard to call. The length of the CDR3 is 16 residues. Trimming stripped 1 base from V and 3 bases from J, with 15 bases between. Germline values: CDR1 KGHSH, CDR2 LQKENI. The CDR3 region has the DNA TGTGCCAGCTCACCACAGGTGGGGAGCGATTACTATGGCTACACCTTC. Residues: CASSPQVGSDYYGYTF.

The CDR3 loop is CASSPDWWNTGELFF. CDR3 in DNA: TGCGCCAGCAGCCCCGACTGGTGGAACACCGGGGAGCTGTTTTTT. V gene TRBV5-1 combines with J gene TRBJ2-2, with unresolved D. V was trimmed by 4 bases and J by 1 base, leaving 11 bases between them. CDR3 length: 15 residues. In germline, CDR1 is SGHRS, CDR2 YFSETQ.

The CDR3: CASSLGRQAGEKLFF. The CDR3 DNA reads TGTGCCAGCAGCTTAGGTAGACAGGCGGGTGAAAAACTGTTTTTT. This chain joins TRBV11-2 and TRBJ1-4, with a tentative D call TRBD1 (6 bases). The CDR3 consists of 15 residues. V lost 1 base and J lost 7, with 13 bases in between. Germline V lookup: CDR1 SGHAT, CDR2 FQNNGV.

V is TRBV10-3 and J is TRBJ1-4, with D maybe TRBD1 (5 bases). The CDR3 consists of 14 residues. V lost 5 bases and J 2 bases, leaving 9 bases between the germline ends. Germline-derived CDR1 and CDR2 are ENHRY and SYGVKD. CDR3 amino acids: CAISSTDTNEKLFF. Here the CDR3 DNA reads TGTGCCATCAGTTCGACAGATACTAATGAAAAACTGTTTTTT.

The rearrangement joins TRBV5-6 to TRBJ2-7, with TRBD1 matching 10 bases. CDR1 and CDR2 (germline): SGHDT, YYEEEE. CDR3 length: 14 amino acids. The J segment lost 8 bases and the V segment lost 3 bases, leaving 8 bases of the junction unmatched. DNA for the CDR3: TGTGCCAGCAGCTCCCGGGACAGGGGTCCCCAGCAGTACTTC. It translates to CASSSRDRGPQQYF.

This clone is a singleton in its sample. This CDR3 reads CAWNLGDTQYF. The DNA for the CDR3 is TGTGCCTGGAACCTAGGAGATACGCAGTATTTT. V and J are TRBV30 and TRBJ2-3; D is undetermined. Germline V gives CDR1 GTSNPN, CDR2 SVGIG (reference sequence). The CDR3 extends over 11 amino acids. V dropped 4 bases and J dropped 5 bases, with 7 bases sitting between them.

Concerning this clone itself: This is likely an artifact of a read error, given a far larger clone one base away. The CDR3 reads CASTLGVNTEAFF. CDR3 DNA sequence: TGTGCCAGCACCCTCGGGGTGAACACTGAAGCTTTCTTT. The chain uses TRBV14 and TRBJ1-1; no reliable D call. CDR3 length: 13 amino acids. The V gene's germline CDR1 is SGHDN and CDR2 FVKESK. The germline V and J ends were trimmed by 7 bases and 0 bases, with 9 bases remaining between them.

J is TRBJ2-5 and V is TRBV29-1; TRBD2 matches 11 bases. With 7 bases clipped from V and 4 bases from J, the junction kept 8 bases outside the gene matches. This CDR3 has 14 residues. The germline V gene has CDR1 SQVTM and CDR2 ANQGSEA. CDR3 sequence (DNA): TGCAGCGGCACACTAGCGGGAGTTCGAGAGACCCAGTACTTC. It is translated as CSGTLAGVRETQYF. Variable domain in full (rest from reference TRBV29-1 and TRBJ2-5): SAVISQKPSRDICQRGTSLTIQCQVDSQVTMMFWYRQQPGQSLTLIATANQGSEATYESGFVIDKFPISRPNLTFSTLTVSNMSPEDSSIYLCSGTLAGVRETQYFGPGTRLLVL.

The chain's CDR3 is CASSLTDRDRAPLHF. In nucleotides, the CDR3 is TGCGCCAGCAGCTTGACCGACCGCGATCGGGCACCCCTCCACTTT. This chain uses TRBV5-1 with TRBJ1-6; D uncertain. The CDR3 has 15 amino acids. Germline CDR1 and CDR2: SGHRS and YFSETQ. V gave up 1 base and J gave up 11 bases, with 16 bases separating them. The full variable domain, its missing parts supplied by reference TRBV5-1 and TRBJ1-6, is KAGVTQTPRYLIKTRGQQVTLSCSPISGHRSVSWYQQTPGQGLQFLFEYFSETQRNKGNFPGRFSGRQFSNSRSEMNVSTLELGDSALYLCASSLTDRDRAPLHFGNGTRLTVT.

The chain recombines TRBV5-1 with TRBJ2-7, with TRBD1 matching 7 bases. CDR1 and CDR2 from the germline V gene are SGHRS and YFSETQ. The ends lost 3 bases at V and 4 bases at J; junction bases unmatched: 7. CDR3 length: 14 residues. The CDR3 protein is CASSSVQGQYEQYF. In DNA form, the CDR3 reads TGCGCCAGCAGCTCCGTTCAGGGACAGTACGAGCAGTACTTC.

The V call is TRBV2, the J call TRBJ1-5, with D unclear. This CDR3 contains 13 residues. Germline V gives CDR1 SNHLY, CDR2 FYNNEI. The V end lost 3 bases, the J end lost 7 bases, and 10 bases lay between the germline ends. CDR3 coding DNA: TGTGCCAGCAGTGACACCCCGGGGCAGCCCCAGCATTTT. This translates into CASSDTPGQPQHF.

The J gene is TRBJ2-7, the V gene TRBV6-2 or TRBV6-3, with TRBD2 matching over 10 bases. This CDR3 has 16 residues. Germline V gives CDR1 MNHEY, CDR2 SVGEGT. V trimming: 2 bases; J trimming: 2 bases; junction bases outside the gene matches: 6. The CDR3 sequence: CASSYEGSGRPYEQYF. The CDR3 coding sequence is TGTGCCAGCAGTTACGAGGGTAGCGGGAGGCCCTACGAGCAGTACTTC.

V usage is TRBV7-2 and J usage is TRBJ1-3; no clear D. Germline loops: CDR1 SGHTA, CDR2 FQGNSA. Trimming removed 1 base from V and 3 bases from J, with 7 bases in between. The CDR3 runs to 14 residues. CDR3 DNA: TGTGCCAGCAGCTTAGGCTCCGGTGGAAACACCATATATTTT. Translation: CASSLGSGGNTIYF.

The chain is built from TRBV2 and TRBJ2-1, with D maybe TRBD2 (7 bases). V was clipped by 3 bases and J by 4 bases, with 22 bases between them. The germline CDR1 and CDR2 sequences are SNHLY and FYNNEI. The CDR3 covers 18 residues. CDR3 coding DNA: TGTGCCAGCAGTGATCCGCGGGGGCTCCTTTCCAAGTACAATGAGCAGTTCTTC. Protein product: CASSDPRGLLSKYNEQFF.

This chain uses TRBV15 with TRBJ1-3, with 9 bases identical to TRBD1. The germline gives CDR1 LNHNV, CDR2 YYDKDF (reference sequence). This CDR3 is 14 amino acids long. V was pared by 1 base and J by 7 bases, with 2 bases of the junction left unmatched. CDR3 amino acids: CATSRVGQGNTIYF. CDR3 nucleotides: TGTGCCACCAGCAGAGTAGGACAGGGGAACACCATATATTTT.

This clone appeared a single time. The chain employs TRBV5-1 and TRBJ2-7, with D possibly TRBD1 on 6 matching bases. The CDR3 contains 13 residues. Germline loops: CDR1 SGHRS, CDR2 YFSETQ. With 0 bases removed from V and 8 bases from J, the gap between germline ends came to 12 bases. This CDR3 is CASSLDRASQQYF. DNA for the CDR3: TGCGCCAGCAGCTTGGACAGGGCCTCCCAGCAGTACTTC.

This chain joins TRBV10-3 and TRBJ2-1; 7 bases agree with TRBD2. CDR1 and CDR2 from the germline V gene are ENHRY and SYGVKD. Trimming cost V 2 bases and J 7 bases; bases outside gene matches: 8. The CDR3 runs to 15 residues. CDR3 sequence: CAISEGLAVTNEQFF. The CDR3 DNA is TGTGCCATCAGTGAGGGTCTAGCGGTAACAAATGAGCAGTTCTTC.

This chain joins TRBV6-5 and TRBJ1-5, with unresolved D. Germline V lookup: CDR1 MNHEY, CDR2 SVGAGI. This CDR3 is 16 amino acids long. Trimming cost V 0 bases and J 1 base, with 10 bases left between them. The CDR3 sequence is CASSYSARMSNQPQHF. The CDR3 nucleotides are TGTGCCAGCAGTTACTCGGCGAGGATGAGCAATCAGCCCCAGCATTTT.

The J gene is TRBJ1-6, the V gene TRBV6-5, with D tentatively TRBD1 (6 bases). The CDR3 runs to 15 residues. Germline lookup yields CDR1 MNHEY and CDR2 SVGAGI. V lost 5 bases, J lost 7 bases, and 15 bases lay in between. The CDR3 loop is CASSIGTSANSPLHF. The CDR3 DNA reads TGTGCCAGCAGTATTGGGACATCTGCCAATTCACCCCTCCACTTT.

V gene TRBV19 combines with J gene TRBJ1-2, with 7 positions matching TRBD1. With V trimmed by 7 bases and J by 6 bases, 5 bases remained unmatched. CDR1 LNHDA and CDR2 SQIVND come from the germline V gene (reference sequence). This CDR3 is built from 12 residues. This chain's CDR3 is CASNNRGHGYTF. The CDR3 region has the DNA TGTGCCAGTAATAACAGGGGCCATGGCTACACCTTC.

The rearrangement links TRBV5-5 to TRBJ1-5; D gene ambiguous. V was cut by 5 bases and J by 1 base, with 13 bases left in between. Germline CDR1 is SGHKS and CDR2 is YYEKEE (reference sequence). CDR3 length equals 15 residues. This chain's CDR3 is CASSEPRVSNQPQHF. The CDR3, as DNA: TGTGCCAGCAGTGAACCTCGGGTGAGCAATCAGCCCCAGCATTTT. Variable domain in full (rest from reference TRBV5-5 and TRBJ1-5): DAGVTQSPTHLIKTRGQQVTLRCSPISGHKSVSWYQQVLGQGPQFIFQYYEKEERGRGNFPDRFSARQFPNYSSELNVNALLLGDSALYLCASSEPRVSNQPQHFGDGTRLSIL.

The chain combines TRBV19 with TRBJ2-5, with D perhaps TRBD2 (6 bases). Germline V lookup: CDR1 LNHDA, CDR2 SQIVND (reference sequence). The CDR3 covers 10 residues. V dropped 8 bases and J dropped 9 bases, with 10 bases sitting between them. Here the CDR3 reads CASGTGAQYF. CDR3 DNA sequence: TGTGCCAGTGGCACGGGGGCCCAGTACTTC.

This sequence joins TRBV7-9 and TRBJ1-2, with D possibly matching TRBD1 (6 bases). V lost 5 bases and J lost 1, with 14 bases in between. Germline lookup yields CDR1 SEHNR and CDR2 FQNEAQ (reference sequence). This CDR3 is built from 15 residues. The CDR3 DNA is TGTGCCAGCAGCCCTCGGACAGTTAATAACTATGGCTACACCTTC. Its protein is CASSPRTVNNYGYTF. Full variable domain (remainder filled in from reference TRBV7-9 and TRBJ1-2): DTGVSQNPRHKITKRGQNVTFRCDPISEHNRLYWYRQTLGQGPEFLTYFQNEAQLEKSRLLSDRFSAERPKGSFSTLEIQRTEQGDSAMYLCASSPRTVNNYGYTFGSGTRLTVV.

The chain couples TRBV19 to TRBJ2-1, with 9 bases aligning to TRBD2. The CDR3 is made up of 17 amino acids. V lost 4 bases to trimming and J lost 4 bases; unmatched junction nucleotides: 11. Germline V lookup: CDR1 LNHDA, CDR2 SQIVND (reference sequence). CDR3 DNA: TGTGCCAGTAGTAACAGGAGAGCGGGAGGCCTATACAATGAGCAGTTCTTC. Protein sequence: CASSNRRAGGLYNEQFF.

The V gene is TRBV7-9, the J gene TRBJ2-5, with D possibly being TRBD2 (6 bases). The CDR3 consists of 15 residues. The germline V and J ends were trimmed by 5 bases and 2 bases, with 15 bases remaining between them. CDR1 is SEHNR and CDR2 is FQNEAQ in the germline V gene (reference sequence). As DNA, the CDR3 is TGTGCCAGCAGCCTACTTAGCGGCCTTCAAGAGACCCAGTACTTC. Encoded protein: CASSLLSGLQETQYF.

CDR3 in amino acids: CASSGQGDNTEAFF. The CDR3 DNA is TGCGCCAGCAGCGGGCAAGGGGATAACACTGAAGCTTTCTTT. The J gene is TRBJ1-1, the V gene TRBV5-1, with D perhaps TRBD1 (5 bases). V gave up 4 bases and J gave up 2 bases, with 12 bases separating them. CDR3 length equals 14 residues. From germline, CDR1 is SGHRS and CDR2 YFSETQ.